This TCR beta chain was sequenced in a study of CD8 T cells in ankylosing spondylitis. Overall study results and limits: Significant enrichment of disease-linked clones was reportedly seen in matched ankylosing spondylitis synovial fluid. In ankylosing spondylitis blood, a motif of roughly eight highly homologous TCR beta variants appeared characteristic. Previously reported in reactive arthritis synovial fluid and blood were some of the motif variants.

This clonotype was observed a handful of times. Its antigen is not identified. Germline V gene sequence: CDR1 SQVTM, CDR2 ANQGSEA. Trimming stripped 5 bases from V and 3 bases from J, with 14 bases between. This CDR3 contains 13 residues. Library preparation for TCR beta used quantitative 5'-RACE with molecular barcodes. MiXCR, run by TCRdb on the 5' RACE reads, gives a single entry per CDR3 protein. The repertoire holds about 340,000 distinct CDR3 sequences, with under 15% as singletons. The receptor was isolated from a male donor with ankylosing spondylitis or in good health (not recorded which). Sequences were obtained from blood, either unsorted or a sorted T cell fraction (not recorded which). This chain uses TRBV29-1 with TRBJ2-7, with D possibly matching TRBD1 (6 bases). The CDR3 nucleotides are TGCAGCGTTTCTTCTCCGGGACACTACGAGCAGTACTTC. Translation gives CSVSSPGHYEQYF.